This T cell receptor (beta chain) was documented in a study of blood T cells in healthy people across ages. On the study more broadly: For every two T cells, template switching captured about one barcoded beta molecule. Broader study findings: Naive and antigen-experienced cells were not separated, limiting conclusive comparison.

A minimum of 5 micrograms of total RNA was extracted per sample. The use of a sample-barcoded 5' primer and a J-beta primer mix characterized a second PCR of 7 to 11 cycles. Each CDR3 protein is one row after TCRdb ran MiXCR on the 5' RACE reads. The sample shows around 620,000 distinct CDR3 sequences, approximately 30% of them seen only once. Trimming removed 1 base from V and 8 bases from J, with 11 bases in between. Germline V gene data show CDR1 as SGHTA and CDR2 as FQGNSA. This CDR3 region has 13 residues. At least ten counts were recorded for this clonotype. Its target is not known. The genes are TRBV7-2 and TRBJ1-2; D is unresolved. This TCR came from a woman between 65 and 79 years old in good health. Specimen: blood. Here the CDR3 reads CASSLVLVSGYTF. CDR3 in DNA: TGTGCCAGCAGCTTAGTTTTGGTCTCGGGCTACACCTTC. Using reference TRBV7-2 and TRBJ1-2 for the parts outside the CDR3, the full variable domain is GAGVSQSPSNKVTEKGKDVELRCDPISGHTALYWYRQSLGQGLEFLIYFQGNSAPDKSGLPSDRFSAERTGGSVSTLTIQRTQQEDSAVYLCASSLVLVSGYTFGSGTRLTVV.